The 8 T cell receptor beta chains in this list originate from one sample, sequenced in a study of T cells in Graves' hyperthyroidism and ophthalmopathy. RNA transcripts gave rise to amplified TCR beta CDR3 regions. An initial round of RT-PCR targeting the TCR CDR3 relied on the HTBI primer set. TCRdb ran MiXCR on the multiplex PCR reads and lists one entry per CDR3 protein. The sample shows about 260,000 distinct CDR3 sequences, about a sixth of them seen only once. Input material: blood. The receptor source for this set is a woman aged 18 to 35 with Graves' ophthalmopathy.

A note on this clonotype: A much bigger clone sits one base away, suggesting this may be a read error. This chain links TRBV19 with TRBJ2-5; tentative D call: TRBD2 (6 bases). Germline CDR1 is LNHDA and CDR2 is SQIVND (reference sequence). This CDR3 region has 15 residues. CDR3 residues: CASSIGGTYQETQCF. The CDR3 coding sequence is TGTGCCAGTAGTATTGGCGGGACGTACCAAGAGACCCAGTGCTTC.

This clonotype was recorded a few times. The chain couples TRBV6-6 to TRBJ1-6; D gene ambiguous. CDR1 is MNHNY and CDR2 is SVGAGI in the germline V gene (reference sequence). The CDR3 length is 15 residues. V was clipped by 1 base and J by 7 bases, with 11 bases between them. This CDR3 is CASSYFSVTNSPLHF. Here the CDR3 DNA reads TGTGCCAGCAGTTACTTCTCCGTTACCAATTCACCCCTCCACTTT.

This clonotype was observed at least ten times. This chain connects TRBV9 to TRBJ1-3, with 7 bases aligning to TRBD1. The J segment lost 4 bases and the V segment lost 3 bases, leaving 10 bases of the junction unmatched. This CDR3 is built from 16 residues. Per the germline V gene, CDR1 is SGDLS and CDR2 is YYNGEE. The CDR3 sequence is CASSDTGELAGNTIYF. Here the CDR3 DNA reads TGTGCCAGCAGCGACACAGGGGAGCTCGCCGGAAACACCATATATTTT.

The sample holds many counts of this clonotype. V is TRBV28 and J is TRBJ1-2; possible D gene TRBD1, 5 bases. CDR1 MDHEN and CDR2 SYDVKM come from the germline V gene. The V gene lost 5 bases and the J gene lost 0 bases, with 19 bases spanning the gap. The CDR3 covers 17 residues. The CDR3 DNA is TGTGCCAGCAGTCCCTTTTTCAGGGACGGAGCTAACTATGGCTACACCTTC. Its protein product is CASSPFFRDGANYGYTF.

This clonotype was recorded at least ten times. This chain links TRBV6-1 with TRBJ1-1, with 7 nucleotides matching TRBD1. Germline V gene data show CDR1 as MNHNS and CDR2 as SASEGT. CDR3 length: 13 residues. The V gene end was trimmed by 5 bases and the J gene end by 4 bases; junction bases not matched to a gene: 4. The CDR3 sequence is CASSKTGTTEAFF. The CDR3 region has the DNA TGTGCCAGCAGTAAGACAGGGACCACTGAAGCTTTCTTT.

This clonotype occurred a few times. This may be a read error, as it is one base from a much larger clone. The J gene is TRBJ2-1, the V gene TRBV7-2; 7 nucleotides match TRBD2. The J segment lost 9 bases and the V segment lost 1 base, leaving 6 bases of the junction unmatched. CDR3 length: 14 amino acids. Germline CDR1 SGHTA, CDR2 FQGNSA. CDR3 coding DNA: TGTGCCAGCAGCTTAGTTGCGGGAGACGGTGAGCAGTTCTTC. It translates to CASSLVAGDGEQFF.

This clonotype was observed many times. The chain links TRBV9 to TRBJ1-1, with D possibly being TRBD1 (6 bases). CDR1 is SGDLS, CDR2 YYNGEE, per germline. CDR3 length equals 16 residues. The V and J ends lost 2 bases and 1 base respectively, with 15 bases between them. Here the CDR3 DNA reads TGTGCCAGCAGCGTTGATCCGGGACACCGGAACACTGAAGCTTTCTTT. Its translation is CASSVDPGHRNTEAFF. Based on the CDR3 plus reference TRBV9 and TRBJ1-1, the full variable domain is DSGVTQTPKHLITATGQRVTLRCSPRSGDLSVYWYQQSLDQGLQFLIQYYNGEERAKGNILERFSAQQFPDLHSELNLSSLELGDSALYFCASSVDPGHRNTEAFFGQGTRLTVV.

This clonotype came up once. A much larger clone differs from this one at a single base, so this may be a read error. The genes are TRBV10-3 and TRBJ1-2; 7 positions agree with TRBD1. The CDR3 length is 15 residues. From germline, CDR1 is ENHRY and CDR2 SYGVKD. CDR3 amino acids: CAISESQGILYGHTF. The CDR3 bases are TGTGCCATCAGTGAGTCACAGGGGATCCTCTATGGCCACACCTTC.